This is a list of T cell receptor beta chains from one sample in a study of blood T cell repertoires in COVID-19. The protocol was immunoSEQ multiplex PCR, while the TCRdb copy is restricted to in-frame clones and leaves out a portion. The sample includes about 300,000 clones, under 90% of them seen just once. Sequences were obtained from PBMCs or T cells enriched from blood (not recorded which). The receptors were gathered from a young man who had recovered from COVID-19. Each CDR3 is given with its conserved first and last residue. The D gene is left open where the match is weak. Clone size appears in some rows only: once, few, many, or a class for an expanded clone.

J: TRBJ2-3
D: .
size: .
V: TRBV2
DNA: TGTGCCAGCAGTGAAACCGATAGCGGTTATACGCAGTATTTT
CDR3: CASSETDSGYTQYF

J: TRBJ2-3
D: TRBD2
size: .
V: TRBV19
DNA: TGTGCCAGTAGTATGGACGGGAGACCGGGACTAGTGCCAGATACGCAGTATTTT
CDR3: CASSMDGRPGLVPDTQYF

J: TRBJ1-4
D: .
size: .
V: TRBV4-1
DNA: TGCGCCAGCAGTTCCCTCGGGAGCCTGCGCGAAAAACTGTTTTTT
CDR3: CASSSLGSLREKLFF

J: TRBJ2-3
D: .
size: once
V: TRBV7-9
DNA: TGTGCCAGCCGGGGACTCTTGAGGGGCCCAGATACGCAGTATTTT
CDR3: CASRGLLRGPDTQYF

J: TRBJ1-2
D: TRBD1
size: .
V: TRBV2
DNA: TGTGCCAGCAGGGACGACAGGGTCGGCTACACCTTC
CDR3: CASRDDRVGYTF

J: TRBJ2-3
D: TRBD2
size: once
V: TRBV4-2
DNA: TGTGCCAGCAGCCAAGATCTTGGCGGGGGGGCCCGAGATACGCAGTATTTT
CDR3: CASSQDLGGGARDTQYF

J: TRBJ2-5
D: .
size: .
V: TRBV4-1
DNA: TGCGCCAGCAGCCATCCGACACGGGAGACCCAGTACTTC
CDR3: CASSHPTRETQYF

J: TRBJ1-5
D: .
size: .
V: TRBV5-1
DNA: TGCGCCAGCAGCCCGAGGGGACTGAGCGATCAGCCCCAGCATTTT
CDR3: CASSPRGLSDQPQHF

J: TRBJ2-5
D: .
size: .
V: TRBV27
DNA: TGTGCCAGCAGTCTATGGAGAGGCGAAGGGGCCCAGTACTTC
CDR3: CASSLWRGEGAQYF

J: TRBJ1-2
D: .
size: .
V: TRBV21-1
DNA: TGTGCCAGCAGCAATTACAGTTCTCGCGGCTACACCTTC
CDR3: CASSNYSSRGYTF

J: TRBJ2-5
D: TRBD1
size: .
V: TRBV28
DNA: TGTGCCAGCAGTTCGCCCCGGACAGGGAAAGAGACCCAGTACTTC
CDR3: CASSSPRTGKETQYF

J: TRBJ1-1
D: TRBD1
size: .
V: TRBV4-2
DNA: TGTGCCAGCAGCCAAGCCCCCTCCGGGACAGGGGGCTGGTTGGACACTGAAGCTTTCTTT
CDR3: CASSQAPSGTGGWLDTEAFF

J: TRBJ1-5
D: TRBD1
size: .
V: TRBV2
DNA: TGTGCCAGCAGCCGGGACAGAGGCAATCAGCCCCAGCATTTT
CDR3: CASSRDRGNQPQHF

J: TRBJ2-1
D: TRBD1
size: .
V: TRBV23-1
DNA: TGCGCCAGCAGTCAATCGAGACAGGGGGCGCGGAATGAGCAGTTCTTC
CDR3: CASSQSRQGARNEQFF

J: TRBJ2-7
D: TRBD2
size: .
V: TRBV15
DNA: TGTGCCACCAGCCCGTTTTGGGGGGGTTCCGAGCAGTACTTC
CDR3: CATSPFWGGSEQYF

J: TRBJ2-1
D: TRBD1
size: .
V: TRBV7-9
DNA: TGTGCCAGCAGAGCACCGGGACAGTACAATGAGCAGTTCTTC
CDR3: CASRAPGQYNEQFF

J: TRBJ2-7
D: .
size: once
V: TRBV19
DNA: TGTGCCAGTAGTGTGACAGTGTTCTCCCACGAGCAGTACTTC
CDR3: CASSVTVFSHEQYF

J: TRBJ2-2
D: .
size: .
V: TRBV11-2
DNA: TGTGCCAGCAGCTTAGGGGGGGGCAGCACCGGGGAGCTGTTTTTT
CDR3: CASSLGGGSTGELFF

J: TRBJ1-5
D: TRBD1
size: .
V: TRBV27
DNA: TGTGCCAGCAGTTCCTACAGGGGTTCCCTCAATCAGCCCCAGCATTTT
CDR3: CASSSYRGSLNQPQHF

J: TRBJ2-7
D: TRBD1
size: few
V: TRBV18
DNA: TGTGCCAGCTCACACATTGGGACAGGGGCCTACGAGCAGTACTTC
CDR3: CASSHIGTGAYEQYF

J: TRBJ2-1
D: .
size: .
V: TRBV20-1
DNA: TGCAGTGCTAGAGAGGTCCGGGAGCAGTTCTTC
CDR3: CSAREVREQFF

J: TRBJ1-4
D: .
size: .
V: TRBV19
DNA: TGTGCCAGTAGGCTACAGGGCGGGAGTGAAAAACTGTTTTTT
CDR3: CASRLQGGSEKLFF

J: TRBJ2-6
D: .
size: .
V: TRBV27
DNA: TGTGCCAGCAGTTTATGGGCAGGGGGGTTCTCTGGGGCCAACGTCCTGACTTTC
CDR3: CASSLWAGGFSGANVLTF

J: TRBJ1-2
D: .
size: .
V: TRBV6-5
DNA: TGTGCCAGCAGCCCCGGACAGCACTATGGCTACACCTTC
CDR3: CASSPGQHYGYTF

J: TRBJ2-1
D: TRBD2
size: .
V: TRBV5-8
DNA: TGTGCCAGCAGCTTAACTAGCGGATACAATGAGCAGTTCTTC
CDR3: CASSLTSGYNEQFF

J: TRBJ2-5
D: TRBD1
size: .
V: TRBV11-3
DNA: TGTGCCAGCAGCTTAGGGGACAGCCAAGAGACCCAGTACTTC
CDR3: CASSLGDSQETQYF

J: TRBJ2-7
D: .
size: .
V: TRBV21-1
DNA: TGTGCCAGCAGCAAAGGGACTTTCACCTACGAGCAGTACTTC
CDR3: CASSKGTFTYEQYF

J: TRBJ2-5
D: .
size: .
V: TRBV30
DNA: TGTGCCTGGAGCGGAGGGCCCATGTACCAGTACTTC
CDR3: CAWSGGPMYQYF

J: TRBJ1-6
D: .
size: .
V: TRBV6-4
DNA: TGTGCCAGCAGTGACTCGATCCGGGATAATTCACCCCTCCACTTT
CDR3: CASSDSIRDNSPLHF

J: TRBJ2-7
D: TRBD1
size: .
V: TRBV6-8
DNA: TGTGCCAGCAGGCCAGGGGACAGGGAATTTTTCCCCTACGAGCAGTACTTC
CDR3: CASRPGDREFFPYEQYF

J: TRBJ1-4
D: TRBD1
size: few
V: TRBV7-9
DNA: TGTGCCAGCAGACCTCAGGGGGCGACAACTAATGAAAAACTGTTTTTT
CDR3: CASRPQGATTNEKLFF

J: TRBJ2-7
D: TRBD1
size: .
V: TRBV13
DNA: TGTGCCAGCAGCGGTGACAGGGGGTCCTACGAGCAGTACTTC
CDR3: CASSGDRGSYEQYF

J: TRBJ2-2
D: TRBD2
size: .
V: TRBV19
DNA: TGTGCCAGTATAGCCCTGGGGACTAGCGGGGGGGCCGCGATGAACACCGGGGAGCTGTTTTTT
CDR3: CASIALGTSGGAAMNTGELFF

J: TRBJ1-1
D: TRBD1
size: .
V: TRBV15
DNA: TGTGCCACCAGCAGAGAACAGGGGGCGAACACTGAAGCTTTCTTT
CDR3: CATSREQGANTEAFF

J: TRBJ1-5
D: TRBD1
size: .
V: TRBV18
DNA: TGTGCCAGCTCAGGACAGGGTACGGGTCAGCCCCAGCATTTT
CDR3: CASSGQGTGQPQHF

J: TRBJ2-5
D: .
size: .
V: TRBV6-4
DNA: TGTGCCAGCTTTGAAGACAGGTTTCGTGCGGAGACCCAGTACTTC
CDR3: CASFEDRFRAETQYF

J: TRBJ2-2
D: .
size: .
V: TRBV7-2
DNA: TGTGCCAGCAGCTTAACAGTTAACACCGGGGAGCTGTTTTTT
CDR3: CASSLTVNTGELFF

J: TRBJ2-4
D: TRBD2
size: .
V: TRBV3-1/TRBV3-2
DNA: TGTGCCAGCAGCCCCCGGGGTAGCGGGTCCTGGGACAAAAACATTCAGTACTTC
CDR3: CASSPRGSGSWDKNIQYF

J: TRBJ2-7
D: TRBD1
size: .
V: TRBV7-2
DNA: TGTGCCAGCAGCGGAGAACTGCAACCGGGACAGTACTACGAGCAGTACTTC
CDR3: CASSGELQPGQYYEQYF